Here is one T cell receptor beta chain with its context. This sample is part of a study of T cell responses to AZD1222 COVID-19 vaccine. V was shortened by 10 bases and J by 0 bases, with 15 bases between the two germline ends. Germline CDR1 reads MDHEN; CDR2 reads SYDVKM. The CDR3 sequence is 14 residues long. Profiled with immunoSEQ multiplex PCR; TCRdb holds only in-frame clones, not every one. The table includes approximately 100,000 clones, 86% detected once. This sequence originates from an adult in good health. This chain links TRBV28 with TRBJ2-5; tentatively, D is TRBD1 (5 bases). The material sequenced was peripheral blood, taken on day 0 of AZD1222 vaccination. CDR3 amino acids: CATKSRQNQETQYF. The CDR3 region has the DNA TGTGCCACTAAGAGTCGACAGAACCAAGAGACCCAGTACTTC. Full variable domain (missing parts from reference TRBV28 and TRBJ2-5): DVKVTQSSRYLVKRTGEKVFLECVQDMDHENMFWYRQDPGLGLRLIYFSYDVKMKEKGDIPEGYSVSREKKERFSLILESASTNQTSMYLCATKSRQNQETQYFGPGTRLLVL.